This paragraph covers one T cell receptor (beta chain) sequence. PCR primers comprised 60 Vbeta and 13 Jbeta primers. Using immunoSEQ multiplex PCR, the repertoire was profiled, and TCRdb retains in-frame clones only, with some absent. The sample lists a few hundred thousand clones, more than 60% seen once, with less than 3% in the top ten. This entry belongs to a study of cytomegalovirus exposure and HLA in healthy donors. The trim removed 0 bases at V and 0 bases at J, leaving 6 bases unmatched. The CDR3 consists of 17 residues. The germline V gene encodes CDR1 GTSNPN and CDR2 SVGIG (reference sequence).

The J gene is TRBJ1-4, the V gene TRBV30; 8 bases agree with TRBD1. The sequenced sample consisted of PBMCs. This clonotype was obtained from a woman in her sixties or seventies in good health and CMV-seropositive. This CDR3 reads CAWSVFGRGPTNEKLFF. Here the CDR3 DNA reads TGTGCCTGGAGTGTATTCGGCAGGGGGCCAACTAATGAAAAACTGTTTTTT. The full variable domain, completed using reference TRBV30 and TRBJ1-4, is SQTIHQWPATLVQPVGSPLSLECTVEGTSNPNLYWYRQAAGRGLQLLFYSVGIGQISSEVPQNLSASRPQDRQFILSSKKLLLSDSGFYLCAWSVFGRGPTNEKLFFGSGTQLSVL.